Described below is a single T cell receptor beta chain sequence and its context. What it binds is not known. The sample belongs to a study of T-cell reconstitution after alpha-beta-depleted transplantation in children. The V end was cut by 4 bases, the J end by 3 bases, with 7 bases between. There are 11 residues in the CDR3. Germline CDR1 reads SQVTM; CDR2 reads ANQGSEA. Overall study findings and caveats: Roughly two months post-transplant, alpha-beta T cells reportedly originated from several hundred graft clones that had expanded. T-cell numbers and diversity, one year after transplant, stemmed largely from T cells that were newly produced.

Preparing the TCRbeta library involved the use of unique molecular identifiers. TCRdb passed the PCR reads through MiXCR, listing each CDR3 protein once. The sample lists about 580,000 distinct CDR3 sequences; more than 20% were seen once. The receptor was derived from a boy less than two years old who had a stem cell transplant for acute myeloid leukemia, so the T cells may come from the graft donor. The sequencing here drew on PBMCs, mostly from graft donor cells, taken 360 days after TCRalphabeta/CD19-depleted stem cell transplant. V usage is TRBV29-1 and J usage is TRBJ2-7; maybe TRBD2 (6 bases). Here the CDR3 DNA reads TGCAGCGTTGCGGGGGACTACGAGCAGTACTTC. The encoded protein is CSVAGDYEQYF.